This TCR beta chain was retrieved from a study of blood T cell repertoires in COVID-19. Study information: Some COVID-19 samples were acute and others convalescent; all came from the United States, Italy and Spain. Sources were T cells, B-cell-depleted T cells, or PBMCs; the material itself was cDNA or gDNA.

Enrollment of patients from Seattle took place during active infection, with longitudinal follow-up. Germline CDR1 reads LGHNT; CDR2 reads FRNRAP. The V end lost 3 bases, the J end lost 7 bases, and 13 bases lay between the germline ends. CDR3 length: 14 amino acids. Only in-frame clones appear in the TCRdb table, and some are missing; sequencing was by immunoSEQ multiplex PCR. The sample records 250,000 to 300,000 clones, about 89% being singletons. This rearrangement joins TRBV12-5 to TRBJ1-3; D may be TRBD1 (5 bases). The receptor was isolated from a young woman with COVID-19, enrolled during active disease. Sequencing was carried out using peripheral blood. This chain's CDR3 is CASGFSGNGNTIYF. In DNA, the CDR3 is TGTGCTAGTGGTTTCTCAGGGAACGGTAACACCATATATTTT.